Each of the 3 T cell receptor beta chains below was sequenced from the same sample in a study of glioma-infiltrating T cells. Amplification of TCR alpha and beta CDR3 regions from RNA used iRepertoire nested multiplex PCR. TCRdb passed the multiplex PCR reads through MiXCR, listing each CDR3 protein once. The table includes about 140,000 distinct CDR3 sequences, around 40% detected once. Sequencing was performed on glioma tissue, nonneoplastic brain tissue, or PBMCs (not recorded which). These receptors originate from a human donor with low-grade glioma or glioblastoma, undergoing nonglioma brain surgery, or in good health (not recorded which).

V gene TRBV29-1 combines with J gene TRBJ1-1; 10 bases fit TRBD1. Germline values: CDR1 SQVTM, CDR2 ANQGSEA. J was trimmed by 2 bases and V by 4 bases; bases with no gene match: 7. The CDR3 loop spans 15 amino acids. The CDR3 DNA is TGCAGCGTTGCCCGGACAGGGGGACCCAACACTGAAGCTTTCTTT. Its translation is CSVARTGGPNTEAFF.

The chain recombines TRBV14 with TRBJ1-1; D may be TRBD1 (6 bases). This CDR3 has 11 amino acids. V lost 2 bases to trimming and J lost 14 bases, with 12 bases between them. Germline V gene data show CDR1 as SGHDN and CDR2 as FVKESK. The CDR3 protein is CASSQSRQVFF. CDR3 bases: TGTGCCAGCAGCCAATCAAGACAGGTGTTCTTT.

The gene calls are TRBV18 and TRBJ2-1; the D gene is possibly TRBD2 (6 bases). Trimming pared 0 bases from V and 11 bases from J, leaving 11 bases between. The length of the CDR3 is 13 residues. Germline loops: CDR1 KGHSH, CDR2 LQKENI. CDR3 DNA: TGTGCCAGCTCACCACCGGGCCTAGCGCAGCAGTTCTTC. Amino acid sequence: CASSPPGLAQQFF.